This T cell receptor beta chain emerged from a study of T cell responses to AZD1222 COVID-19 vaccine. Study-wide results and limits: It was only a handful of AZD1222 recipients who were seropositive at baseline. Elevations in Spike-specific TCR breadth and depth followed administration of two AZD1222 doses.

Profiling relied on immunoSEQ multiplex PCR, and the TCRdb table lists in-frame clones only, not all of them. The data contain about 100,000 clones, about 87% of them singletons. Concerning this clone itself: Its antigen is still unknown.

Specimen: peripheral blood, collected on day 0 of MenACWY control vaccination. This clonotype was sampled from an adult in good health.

CDR3 amino acids: CAWSTGRNSNQPQHF. The CDR3 DNA sequence: TGTGCCTGGAGTACCGGACGGAATAGCAATCAGCCCCAGCATTTT. V and J are TRBV30 and TRBJ1-5, with no clear D. Trimming pared 2 bases from V and 0 bases from J, leaving 11 bases between. Germline CDR1 is GTSNPN and CDR2 is SVGIG (reference sequence). CDR3 length: 15 residues.